Described below is a single T cell receptor (beta chain) sequence and its context. The antigen is undetermined. PCR amplification relied on 60 Vbeta primers (plus 13 Jbeta primers). Generated by immunoSEQ multiplex PCR, the TCRdb table keeps only in-frame clones and is missing some. The table lists 220,000 or so clones, 65% to 75% of them singletons, with about 1.9% in the top ten. Each donor was healthy, and each was a bone marrow donor. This entry comes from a study of cytomegalovirus exposure and HLA in healthy donors. Study-wide points: For presence/absence analyses, sequencing depth was assumed to be roughly uniform across donors. In a later analysis, at a false discovery rate of 0.05, over 15,000 TCR beta sequences matched HLA alleles.

Germline values: CDR1 SEHNR, CDR2 FQNEAQ (reference sequence). V was pared by 5 bases and J by 9 bases, with 14 bases of the junction left unmatched. CDR3 length equals 16 residues. The TCR comes from a woman between 25 and 40 years old in good health and CMV-seronegative. This chain uses TRBV7-9 with TRBJ2-3, with 10 bases matching TRBD1. What was sequenced was PBMCs. The CDR3 sequence is CASSPTTGGRLATQYF. The CDR3 DNA is TGTGCCAGCAGCCCGACGACAGGGGGCAGGTTGGCAACGCAGTATTTT.